The T cell receptor (beta chain) under discussion was sequenced for a study of cytomegalovirus exposure and HLA in healthy donors. Method: immunoSEQ multiplex PCR; TCRdb's copy keeps in-frame clones and lacks some. The repertoire has 150,000 to 200,000 clones, roughly 81% of them found once; the top ten carry 1% to 1.5%. The donors formed part of the roughly 120-subject validation cohort, distinct from the roughly 640-subject first cohort. This clone turned up a few times. What it binds is not known. Findings and caveats of the study: Published work reported that the classifier diagnosed cytomegalovirus status with high specificity and sensitivity. As confirmed in vitro, a few CMV-associated chains were specific for CMV antigens.

The germline gives CDR1 LGHNA, CDR2 YNFKEQ. The CDR3 is made up of 17 amino acids. V lost 1 base and J lost 9; bases outside the gene matches: 9. The chain employs TRBV4-2 and TRBJ2-1, with TRBD2 identical over 13 bases. The sequence came from a woman aged 25 to 39 in good health and CMV-seronegative. Sequencing used PBMCs. CDR3 protein: CASSQGSGTSGTIEQFF. The CDR3 DNA is TGTGCCAGCAGCCAAGGGTCAGGGACTAGCGGGACTATTGAGCAGTTCTTC.